These 22 T cell receptor beta chains were sequenced from one sample in a study of shared clonotypes between healthy human individuals. Using immunoSEQ multiplex PCR, the repertoire was profiled, and TCRdb retains in-frame clones only, with some absent. Of roughly 1 million clones in the sample, roughly 75% were seen once. The sequenced sample was memory CD4+ T cells sorted from blood. Subset described: CD45RA-negative fraction. These receptors came from a man aged 18 to 29 in good health.

This clone was detected only a few times. The J gene is TRBJ2-7, the V gene TRBV9; 9 bases map to TRBD2. The CDR3 totals 14 residues. Germline V gene lookup returns CDR1 SGDLS and CDR2 YYNGEE. The V gene end was trimmed by 0 bases and the J gene end by 2 bases; junction bases not matched to a gene: 0. The DNA of the CDR3 is TGTGCCAGCAGCGTAGTAGCGGGAGCCTACGAGCAGTACTTC. Its translation is CASSVVAGAYEQYF.

The chain has TRBV2 and TRBJ2-7, with D tentatively TRBD2 (7 bases). V dropped 11 bases and J dropped 5 bases, with 16 bases sitting between them. This CDR3 contains 12 residues. Germline V gene data show CDR1 as SNHLY and CDR2 as FYNNEI. The CDR3 region has the DNA TGTGCCGGGGGGGCTTGGTCCAACGAGCAGTACTTC. Translation gives CAGGAWSNEQYF.

V and J are TRBV6-1 and TRBJ1-6; a weak D match, TRBD1 (5 bases). The V end was cut by 4 bases, the J end by 7 bases, with 14 bases between. CDR1 is MNHNS and CDR2 is SASEGT in the germline V gene. This CDR3 region has 15 residues. The DNA for the CDR3 is TGTGCCAGCAGTGGGGACCGAGGGCGGAATTCACCCCTCCACTTT. This translates into CASSGDRGRNSPLHF.

This clone showed up just once. A much larger clone lies a single base off, so this may be a read error. Other DNA sequences within the sample encode an identical CDR3. The chain carries TRBV6-5 and TRBJ2-7, with D possibly matching TRBD1 (6 bases). Trimming removed 5 bases at V and 0 bases at J, with 8 bases between. The germline V gene encodes CDR1 MNHEY and CDR2 SVGAGI. The CDR3 spans 13 residues. The CDR3 reads CASSRDNSYEQYF. The CDR3 region has the DNA TGTGCCAGCAGTCGGGACAACTCCTACGAGCAGTACTTC.

V gene TRBV28 combines with J gene TRBJ2-2, with 14 nucleotides matching TRBD2. This CDR3 spans 18 amino acids. The germline V gene has CDR1 MDHEN and CDR2 SYDVKM. V trimming: 6 bases; J trimming: 3 bases; junction bases outside the gene matches: 9. The CDR3 loop reads CASRYRTSGGSDTGELFF. DNA of the CDR3: TGTGCCAGCAGATATAGGACTAGCGGGGGGTCTGACACCGGGGAGCTGTTTTTT.

The chain is built from TRBV25-1 and TRBJ2-7; TRBD1 is a possible D gene (6 bases). Trimming took off 6 bases at V and 6 bases at J, with 9 bases between the two ends. This CDR3 is 11 amino acids long. Per the germline V gene, CDR1 is MGHDK and CDR2 is SYGVNS. Written as DNA, the CDR3 is TGTGCCAGCAGCAACAGGGTCGAGCAGTACTTC. This translates into CASSNRVEQYF.

As for this clone: Just one base apart from a much larger clone, this may be a read error. J is TRBJ1-2 and V is TRBV4-3; TRBD1 is a possible D gene (5 bases). This CDR3 contains 15 residues. Looked up from germline, CDR1 is LGHNA and CDR2 is YSLEER. Trimming shortened V by 0 bases and J by 4 bases, and 12 bases separated the two germline ends. The CDR3 reads CASSQDPLGTYGYTF. The CDR3 DNA sequence: TGCGCCAGCAGCCAAGATCCACTCGGGACCTATGGCTACACCTTC.

The V call is TRBV6-1, the J call TRBJ2-2; 10 positions match TRBD1. V trimming: 9 bases; J trimming: 4 bases; junction bases outside the gene matches: 8. The germline gives CDR1 MNHNS, CDR2 SASEGT. This CDR3 region has 15 residues. The DNA of the CDR3 is TGTGCCAGTCATAGGACAGGGGGACTCACCGGGGAGCTGTTTTTT. Translated, it gives CASHRTGGLTGELFF.

CDR3 nucleotides: TGTGCCAGCAGCTTACGGCCCGGGAACACCGGGGAGCTGTTTTTT. Translating gives CASSLRPGNTGELFF. This chain joins TRBV7-2 and TRBJ2-2; D is unresolved. V dropped 2 bases and J dropped 1 base, with 8 bases sitting between them. CDR3 size: 15 residues. Germline CDR1 is SGHTA and CDR2 is FQGNSA.

About this clone: This sample includes further DNA sequences coding for the same CDR3. V usage is TRBV5-1 and J usage is TRBJ2-7; 11 bases fit TRBD1. The CDR3 runs to 15 residues. Germline values: CDR1 SGHRS, CDR2 YFSETQ. Trimming removed 2 bases from V and 1 base from J; junction bases left unmatched: 2. CDR3 residues: CASSLGTGGSYEQYF. The CDR3 DNA sequence: TGCGCCAGCAGCTTAGGGACAGGGGGATCCTACGAGCAGTACTTC.

CDR3 sequence: CASSLDSGRARVTGELFF. CDR3 DNA: TGCGCCAGCAGCTTGGATAGCGGGAGGGCCCGAGTCACCGGGGAGCTGTTTTTT. The V and J genes are TRBV5-1 and TRBJ2-2; 11 nucleotides match TRBD2. This CDR3 is 18 amino acids long. V was clipped by 0 bases and J by 4 bases; unmatched bases: 8. Germline CDR1 reads SGHRS; CDR2 reads YFSETQ. Full variable domain (remainder filled in from reference TRBV5-1 and TRBJ2-2): KAGVTQTPRYLIKTRGQQVTLSCSPISGHRSVSWYQQTPGQGLQFLFEYFSETQRNKGNFPGRFSGRQFSNSRSEMNVSTLELGDSALYLCASSLDSGRARVTGELFFGEGSRLTVL.

Worth noting for this clone: This sample includes further DNA sequences coding for the same CDR3. Here the CDR3 reads CASSIARDRNSPLHF. The CDR3 DNA reads as TGTGCCAGTAGTATAGCCCGGGACAGGAATTCACCCCTCCACTTT. The V call is TRBV19, the J call TRBJ1-6; 8 bases match TRBD1. CDR3 length equals 15 residues. The germline V gene encodes CDR1 LNHDA and CDR2 SQIVND (reference sequence). V lost 1 base and J lost 7; bases outside the gene matches: 3.

This clone was counted only a few times. This chain connects TRBV18 to TRBJ2-5; D perhaps matches TRBD2 (6 bases). The CDR3 sequence is 15 residues long. In germline, CDR1 is KGHSH, CDR2 LQKENI. Trimming left V 3 bases short and J 4 bases short, with 15 bases between. CDR3 in amino acids: CASSPRDGRGETQYF. The CDR3 DNA reads TGTGCCAGCTCACCCCGGGACGGGCGGGGAGAGACCCAGTACTTC. The full variable domain, in which reference TRBV18 and TRBJ2-5 provide the parts outside the CDR3, is NAGVMQNPRHLVRRRGQEARLRCSPMKGHSHVYWYRQLPEEGLKFMVYLQKENIIDESGMPKERFSAEFPKEGPSILRIQQVVRGDSAAYFCASSPRDGRGETQYFGPGTRLLVL.

This chain connects TRBV5-1 to TRBJ2-5, with 7 bases aligning to TRBD2. Germline V gene data show CDR1 as SGHRS and CDR2 as YFSETQ. The CDR3 spans 19 residues. V dropped 0 bases and J dropped 4; count of bases not matched to a gene: 18. This chain's CDR3 is CASSLAAPWAGATPETQYF. CDR3 nucleotide sequence: TGCGCCAGCAGCTTGGCTGCCCCTTGGGCGGGAGCAACCCCAGAGACCCAGTACTTC.

The J gene is TRBJ2-1, the V gene TRBV7-2; 7 bases match TRBD2. Germline V gene lookup returns CDR1 SGHTA and CDR2 FQGNSA. This CDR3 has 14 residues. V shed 10 bases, J shed 7 bases, and the junction held 13 bases outside the gene matches. CDR3 residues: CATGYAGAVNEQFF. For the CDR3, the DNA is TGTGCCACCGGCTATGCGGGAGCTGTAAATGAGCAGTTCTTC.

A remark on this clone: Being one base from a much bigger clone, this may be a read error. The CDR3 DNA reads as TGTGCCAGCAGCTTGGACGGATACGAGCAGTACTTC. Protein: CASSLDGYEQYF. The chain carries TRBV2 and TRBJ2-7; D not resolved. Germline loops: CDR1 SNHLY, CDR2 FYNNEI. V was shortened by 6 bases and J by 4 bases, with 10 bases between the two germline ends. The CDR3 runs 12 residues.

CDR3 bases: TGCGCCACCCGGGGAAACTTGAACACCGGGGAGCTGTTTTTT. Its protein product is CATRGNLNTGELFF. The rearrangement links TRBV5-1 to TRBJ2-2, with D perhaps matching TRBD2 (5 bases). The germline gives CDR1 SGHRS, CDR2 YFSETQ. CDR3 length: 14 amino acids. Between the trimmed V and J ends, which lost 9 bases and 1 base, there was a span of 13 bases.

The chain recombines TRBV11-2 with TRBJ1-6, with a tentative D call TRBD1 (5 bases). Germline lookup yields CDR1 SGHAT and CDR2 FQNNGV. V was clipped by 0 bases and J by 6 bases, with 18 bases between them. The CDR3 sequence is 18 residues long. The CDR3 sequence: CASSLEGSHTGPNSPLHF. CDR3 nucleotides: TGTGCCAGCAGCTTAGAAGGGTCCCACACAGGTCCTAATTCACCCCTCCACTTT.

The chain links TRBV2 to TRBJ1-1; no clear D. The CDR3 sequence is 14 residues long. The germline CDR1 and CDR2 sequences are SNHLY and FYNNEI. Trimming removed 2 bases at V and 1 base at J, with 8 bases between. CDR3 amino acids: CASSESPRNTEAFF. The CDR3, as DNA: TGTGCCAGCAGTGAAAGCCCCAGGAACACTGAAGCTTTCTTT. The variable domain in full, with the rest retrieved from reference TRBV2 and TRBJ1-1, is EPEVTQTPSHQVTQMGQEVILRCVPISNHLYFYWYRQILGQKVEFLVSFYNNEISEKSEIFDDQFSVERPDGSNFTLKIRSTKLEDSAMYFCASSESPRNTEAFFGQGTRLTVV.

V and J are TRBV6-5 and TRBJ2-5; D possibly corresponds to TRBD1 (6 bases). Per the germline V gene, CDR1 is MNHEY and CDR2 is SVGAGI. This CDR3 is built from 14 residues. V was pared by 0 bases and J by 5 bases, with 10 bases between. The CDR3 protein is CASSYSTGKETQYF. The CDR3 DNA reads as TGTGCCAGCAGTTACTCGACAGGAAAGGAGACCCAGTACTTC.

V gene TRBV4-1 combines with J gene TRBJ2-7; D is possibly TRBD2 (6 bases). Germline V CDR1 and CDR2: MGHRA, YSYEKL. The CDR3 is 16 residues long. V was pared by 1 base and J by 5 bases, with 18 bases between. CDR3 DNA: TGCGCCAGCAGCCAAGCGCAAACGGCGGGGTTTCACGAGCAGTACTTC. It yields the protein CASSQAQTAGFHEQYF.

This clone was recorded a few times. The chain recombines TRBV4-1 with TRBJ2-7; D assignment may be TRBD1 or TRBD2 (5 bases each). This CDR3 comprises 13 residues. The V end lost 4 bases, the J end lost 2 bases, and 9 bases lay between the germline ends. Germline V gene lookup returns CDR1 MGHRA and CDR2 YSYEKL. CDR3 amino acids: CASSRGDAYEQYF. DNA of the CDR3: TGCGCCAGCAGCCGAGGGGATGCCTACGAGCAGTACTTC.